This record concerns one T cell receptor beta chain sequence. These data come from a study of T cell changes during pregnancy in multiple sclerosis. Germline V lookup: CDR1 SGHAT, CDR2 FQNNGV. The CDR3 is made up of 11 amino acids. The V end was cut by 4 bases, the J end by 5 bases, with 6 bases between. Assay: immunoSEQ multiplex PCR; the TCRdb copy retains only in-frame clones and omits some. In the table there are around 39,000 clones, 92% of which are singletons. The receptor's source is a female donor with multiple sclerosis, enrolled in a pregnancy study. This chain joins TRBV11-2 and TRBJ2-7; D is undetermined. Sequenced sample: PBMCs (not recorded whether the cells were cultured). CDR3 DNA: TGTGCCAGCAGCTACCAGAACGAGCAGTACTTC. Translation: CASSYQNEQYF.